This TCR beta chain stems from a study of T cell clonotyping in hematopoietic cell transplantation. Note on this clone: Its specificity is not known.

Sequencing used immunoSEQ multiplex PCR; TCRdb keeps in-frame clones, though not all of them. The sample contains about 69,000 clones, 94% of which appear only once. Findings and limits, study-wide: Pathologically expanded recipient clonotypes increased progressively from day 30 to day 180 as diversity fell.

The CDR3 totals 15 residues. Looked up from germline, CDR1 is SGHTA and CDR2 is FQGTGA. Deletions cut 1 base from V and 2 bases from J, with 10 bases between. The rearrangement links TRBV7-3 to TRBJ2-3; tentative D call: TRBD1 (6 bases). The material sequenced was peripheral blood mononuclear cells. This clonotype was sampled from a man aged 45-65 years in good health. Some clones in this sample may be carry-over from other donors' samples. CDR3 in amino acids: CASSLSRGFTDTQYF. The CDR3 coding sequence is TGTGCCAGCAGCTTAAGCAGGGGATTCACAGATACGCAGTATTTT.